A single T cell receptor beta chain is shown here with its context. Antigen specificity is unknown. Clones were read by immunoSEQ multiplex PCR, and TCRdb kept only the in-frame ones, dropping some. The sample lists 300,000 to 400,000 clones, just over 85% occurring once. The study drew the donors from its approximately 110-subject validation cohort, separate from the 666-subject first cohort. The record originates from a study of cytomegalovirus exposure and HLA in healthy donors. Overall study results and limits: Despite most TCR sequences being rare, some public TCRs occurred in many donors. The classifier was said to identify cytomegalovirus status with high specificity and sensitivity. Three of the chains that were CMV-associated were confirmed in vitro to be specific for CMV antigens.

Germline V gives CDR1 LGHNA, CDR2 YNFKEQ. Trimming took 2 bases from V and 0 from J, leaving 8 bases between them. This CDR3 comprises 15 residues. The chain joins TRBV4-2 to TRBJ2-1, with a possible D match to TRBD1 (5 bases). The material sequenced was PBMCs. The TCR originated in a woman aged 18-29 years in good health and CMV-seronegative. The CDR3 bases are TGTGCCAGCAGCCAACAGGGCCACTCCTACAATGAGCAGTTCTTC. As protein: CASSQQGHSYNEQFF.